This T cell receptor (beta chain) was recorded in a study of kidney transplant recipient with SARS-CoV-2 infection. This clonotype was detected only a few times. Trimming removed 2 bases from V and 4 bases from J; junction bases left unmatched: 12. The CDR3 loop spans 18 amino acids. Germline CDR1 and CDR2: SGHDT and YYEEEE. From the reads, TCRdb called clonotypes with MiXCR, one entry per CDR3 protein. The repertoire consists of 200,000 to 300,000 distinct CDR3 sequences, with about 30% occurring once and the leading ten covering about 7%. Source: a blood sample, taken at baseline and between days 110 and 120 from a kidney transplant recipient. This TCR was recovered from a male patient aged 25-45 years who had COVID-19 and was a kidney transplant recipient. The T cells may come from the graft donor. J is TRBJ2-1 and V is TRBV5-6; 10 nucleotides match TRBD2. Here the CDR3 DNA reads TGTGCCAGCAGCTTCGGTAGCGGGAGGATACGGAGATACAATGAGCAGTTCTTC. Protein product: CASSFGSGRIRRYNEQFF.